Listed below are T cell receptor beta chains from one sample, sequenced in a study of yellow fever vaccine responses in identical twins. One entry per CDR3 protein, called by TCRdb with MiXCR from the RT-PCR reads. The table includes some 20,000 distinct CDR3 sequences, around four fifths detected once. The source was T cells from blood (PBMCs), unsorted or a sorted subset (not recorded which), collected before or after yellow fever vaccination (not recorded which). The receptors originated from a woman aged 18-29 years who received the yellow fever vaccine. Both conserved end residues are part of each CDR3. A D gene is named only where the DNA matches it firmly. Expanded clones get a size class; other rows say once, few or many, or leave the size out.

size,J,D,V,CDR3,DNA
NA,TRBJ1-4,NA,TRBV29-1,CSACEDNEKLFF,TGCAGCGCCTGCGAGGATAATGAAAAACTGTTTTTT
once,TRBJ2-1,NA,TRBV24-1,CATSPGYNEQFF,TGTGCCACCTCTCCAGGCTACAATGAGCAGTTCTTC
few,TRBJ1-5,NA,TRBV5-5,CASSLRDQGNQPQHF,TGTGCCAGCAGCTTAAGGGACCAGGGCAATCAGCCCCAGCATTTT
NA,TRBJ1-1,NA,TRBV10-1,CASSDPTAANTEAFF,TGCGCCAGCAGTGACCCGACAGCGGCGAACACTGAAGCTTTCTTT
few,TRBJ2-1,NA,TRBV5-6,CASSLSNEQFF,TGTGCCAGCAGCTTGTCCAATGAGCAGTTCTTC
NA,TRBJ1-5,TRBD1,TRBV4-1,CASSQDGTGNQPQHF,TGCGCCAGCAGCCAAGACGGGACAGGCAATCAGCCCCAGCATTTT
NA,TRBJ1-1,NA,TRBV5-1,CASSLKGADHTEAFF,TGCGCCAGCAGCTTGAAAGGGGCAGATCACACTGAAGCTTTCTTT
NA,TRBJ1-5,NA,TRBV4-2,CASSKTPDQPQHF,TGTGCCAGCAGCAAGACCCCGGATCAGCCCCAGCATTTT
NA,TRBJ2-3,TRBD2,TRBV13,CASTGGAGGSTDTQYF,TGTGCCAGCACCGGAGGAGCGGGAGGGAGCACAGATACGCAGTATTTT
NA,TRBJ1-4,NA,TRBV11-1,CASSTVEEEEKLFF,TGTGCCAGCAGCACCGTTGAAGAGGAGGAAAAACTGTTTTTT
NA,TRBJ2-1,NA,TRBV5-1,CASSSGVYNEQFF,TGCGCCAGCAGCTCGGGAGTCTACAATGAGCAGTTCTTC
NA,TRBJ1-1,NA,TRBV5-4,CASSSTPNTEAFF,TGTGCCAGCAGCTCGACACCGAACACTGAAGCTTTCTTT
NA,TRBJ2-1,NA,TRBV5-1,CASTYRVGGAYNEQFF,TGCGCCAGCACCTACAGGGTCGGTGGGGCTTACAATGAGCAGTTCTTC
NA,TRBJ2-7,TRBD1,TRBV18,CASSRPGTGGYEQYF,TGTGCCAGCTCACGCCCCGGGACAGGGGGCTACGAGCAGTACTTC
NA,TRBJ2-7,NA,TRBV2,CASSEYEQYF,TGTGCCAGCAGTGAATACGAGCAGTACTTC
NA,TRBJ2-3,NA,TRBV7-9,CASSPEGSTTDTQYF,TGTGCCAGCAGCCCCGAGGGCTCAACCACAGATACGCAGTATTTT
few,TRBJ2-5,NA,TRBV20-1,CSAKPGPKETQYF,TGCAGTGCTAAACCGGGCCCAAAAGAGACCCAGTACTTC
NA,TRBJ2-3,NA,TRBV10-3,CATTPSGTDTQYF,TGTGCCACAACACCTAGCGGCACAGATACGCAGTATTTT
NA,TRBJ2-5,TRBD2,TRBV11-3,CASSLGAGAVGETQYF,TGTGCCAGCAGCTTAGGGGCGGGAGCGGTAGGAGAGACCCAGTACTTC
once,TRBJ1-1,NA,TRBV12-3/TRBV12-4,CASRIQGRESTEAFF,TGTGCCAGCAGGATCCAGGGGAGAGAATCCACTGAAGCTTTCTTT
NA,TRBJ2-5,TRBD2,TRBV6-6,CASKGLAEKQETQYF,TGTGCCAGCAAAGGTCTAGCGGAAAAACAAGAGACCCAGTACTTC
NA,TRBJ2-7,NA,TRBV11-2,CASRRRSTGEQYF,TGTGCCAGCAGGCGGAGGAGCACCGGCGAGCAGTACTTC
NA,TRBJ1-2,NA,TRBV20-1,CSARGQRVAGPGYGYTF,TGCAGTGCTAGAGGCCAGAGGGTCGCTGGCCCGGGCTATGGCTACACCTTC
NA,TRBJ2-1,NA,TRBV11-1,CASVQGGSHNEQFF,TGTGCCAGCGTCCAAGGGGGGAGCCACAATGAGCAGTTCTTC
NA,TRBJ1-5,TRBD1,TRBV4-1,CASSQDGDRGQPQHF,TGCGCCAGCAGCCAAGACGGGGACAGGGGCCAGCCCCAGCATTTT
NA,TRBJ2-1,NA,TRBV5-5,CASSFQREIYNEQFF,TGTGCCAGCAGCTTTCAACGGGAGATATACAATGAGCAGTTCTTC
NA,TRBJ2-1,TRBD2,TRBV11-1,CASSPRTSGRYNEQFF,TGTGCCAGCAGCCCGCGGACTAGCGGGAGGTACAATGAGCAGTTCTTC
NA,TRBJ1-5,NA,TRBV4-1,CASSQERSGQNQPQHF,TGCGCCAGCAGCCAAGAGAGATCAGGGCAGAATCAGCCCCAGCATTTT
NA,TRBJ2-3,TRBD2,TRBV5-1,CASSQLAGGSTDTQYF,TGCGCCAGCAGCCAATTAGCGGGGGGCTCCACAGATACGCAGTATTTT
NA,TRBJ2-3,TRBD2,TRBV12-3/TRBV12-4,CASSNGLAGSSTDTQYF,TGTGCCAGCAGTAACGGACTAGCGGGGTCTAGCACAGATACGCAGTATTTT
NA,TRBJ2-1,TRBD2,TRBV5-1,CASSPTSGIIPYNEQFF,TGCGCCAGCAGCCCCACTAGCGGGATCATCCCCTACAATGAGCAGTTCTTC
few,TRBJ2-7,NA,TRBV7-9,CASSPWTVNHYEQYF,TGTGCCAGCAGCCCCTGGACAGTGAACCACTACGAGCAGTACTTC
NA,TRBJ2-3,NA,TRBV2,CASRTRRTDTQYF,TGTGCCAGCAGAACCAGGAGGACAGATACGCAGTATTTT
NA,TRBJ2-1,NA,TRBV10-3,CAIRGAGPNNEQFF,TGTGCCATCCGGGGGGCGGGTCCCAACAATGAGCAGTTCTTC
NA,TRBJ2-7,NA,TRBV20-1,CSARAPGQRKLYEQYF,TGCAGTGCTAGGGCCCCGGGGCAGCGAAAGCTATACGAGCAGTACTTC
NA,TRBJ2-1,TRBD2,TRBV7-6,CASSIAGGPNEQFF,TGTGCCAGCTCCATAGCGGGGGGGCCCAATGAGCAGTTCTTC
few,TRBJ2-3,NA,TRBV2,CASSYSTDTQYF,TGTGCCAGCAGTTACTCAACAGATACGCAGTATTTT
NA,TRBJ1-4,NA,TRBV10-3,CAIRPGGPANEKLFF,TGTGCCATCAGACCCGGGGGCCCCGCCAATGAAAAACTGTTTTTT
NA,TRBJ2-1,TRBD1,TRBV24-1,CATSDPGTAYNEQFF,TGTGCCACCAGTGATCCCGGGACAGCCTACAATGAGCAGTTCTTC
NA,TRBJ2-1,NA,TRBV24-1,CATSAQTGRHEQFF,TGTGCCACCAGTGCTCAAACAGGGAGACATGAGCAGTTCTTC
NA,TRBJ2-2,NA,TRBV18,CASSSTGSNTGELFF,TGTGCCAGCTCATCGACAGGTTCGAACACCGGGGAGCTGTTTTTT